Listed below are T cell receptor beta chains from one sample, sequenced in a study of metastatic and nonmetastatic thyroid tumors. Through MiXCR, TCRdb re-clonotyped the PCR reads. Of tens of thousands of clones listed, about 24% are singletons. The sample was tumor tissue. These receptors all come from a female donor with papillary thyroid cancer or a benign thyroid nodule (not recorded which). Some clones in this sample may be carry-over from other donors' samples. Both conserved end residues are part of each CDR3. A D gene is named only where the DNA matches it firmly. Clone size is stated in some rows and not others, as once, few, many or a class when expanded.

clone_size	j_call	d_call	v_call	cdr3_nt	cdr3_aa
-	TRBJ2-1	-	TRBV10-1	TGCGCCAGCAGTGTACGATACTCTTACAATGAGCAGTTCTTC	CASSVRYSYNEQFF
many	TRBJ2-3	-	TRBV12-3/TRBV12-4	TGTGCCAGCAGCCCTGATGCGGGCACAGATACGCAGTATTTT	CASSPDAGTDTQYF
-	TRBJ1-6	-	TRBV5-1	TGCGCCAGCAGCTTCCTGGAAGGGCAGGGGCCTTTATACATCCACTTT	CASSFLEGQGPLYIHF
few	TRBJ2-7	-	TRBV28	TGTGCCAGCAGTTTGGTAGGCTACGAGCAGTACTTC	CASSLVGYEQYF
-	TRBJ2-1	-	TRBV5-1	TGCGCCAGCAGCTTGGAGCAGGCGGCACGCTCCAATGAGCAGTTCTTC	CASSLEQAARSNEQFF
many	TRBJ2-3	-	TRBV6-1	TGTGCCAGCAGTACACACAGGGTTCCAGATACGCAGTATTTT	CASSTHRVPDTQYF
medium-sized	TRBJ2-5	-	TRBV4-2	TGTGCCAGCAGCCAAGTGTCTAGCAAACAAGAGACCCAGTACTTC	CASSQVSSKQETQYF
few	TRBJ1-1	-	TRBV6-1	TGTGCCAGCAGTAAGGGGGGTGGTGGAACTGAAGCTTTCTTT	CASSKGGGGTEAFF
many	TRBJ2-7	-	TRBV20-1	TGCAGTGCTAGAGATTTCAGGAACCTCTACGAGCAGTACTTC	CSARDFRNLYEQYF
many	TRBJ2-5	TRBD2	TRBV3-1	TGTGCCAGCAGCCTGGGAACTAGCGGGAGCGCATTGCGAGAGACCCAGTACTTC	CASSLGTSGSALRETQYF
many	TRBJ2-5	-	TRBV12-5	TGTGCTAGTGGACCCGACGGGGAGAACCAAGAGACCCAGTACTTC	CASGPDGENQETQYF
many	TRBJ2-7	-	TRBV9	TGTGCCAGCAGCTTAGTTCCGGGTCCTACCTACGAGCAGTACTTC	CASSLVPGPTYEQYF
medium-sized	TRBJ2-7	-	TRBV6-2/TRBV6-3	TGTGCCAGCAGTTACCCACAGGGCAGCTCCTACGAGCAGTACTTC	CASSYPQGSSYEQYF
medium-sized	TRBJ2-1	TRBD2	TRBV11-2	TGTGCCAGCAGCTTAGGGGGGGGGAGTGTTGAGCAGTTCTTC	CASSLGGGSVEQFF
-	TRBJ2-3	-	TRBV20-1	TGCAGTGCTAGCTTAGACACAGATACGCAGTATTTT	CSASLDTDTQYF
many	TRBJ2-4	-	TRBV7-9	TGTGCCAGCAGTCGGCTTTCGGGGTCAGGTGGCATTCAGTACTTC	CASSRLSGSGGIQYF
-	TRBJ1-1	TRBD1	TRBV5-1	TGCGCCAGCAGCGTCCGGGACAGGGGAACTGAAGCTTTCTTT	CASSVRDRGTEAFF
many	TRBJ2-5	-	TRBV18	TGTGCCAGCTCACCAGGCCGCTTAACAGGACAAGAGACCCAGTACTTC	CASSPGRLTGQETQYF
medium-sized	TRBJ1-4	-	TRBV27	TGTGCCAGCAGCCTGGGGAACGAGAATGAAAAACTGTTTTTT	CASSLGNENEKLFF
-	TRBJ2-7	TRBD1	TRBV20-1	TGCAGTGCTAACTACCTGGACAGGGGAACGCACGAGCGGTACTTC	CSANYLDRGTHERYF
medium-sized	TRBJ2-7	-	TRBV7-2	TGTGCCAGCAGCTTACCGGCCTACGAGCAGTACTTC	CASSLPAYEQYF
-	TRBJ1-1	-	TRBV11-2	TGTGCCAGCAGCTCAACAGAGGGGGGGGCTGAAGCTTTCTTT	CASSSTEGGAEAFF
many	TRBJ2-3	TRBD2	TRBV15	TGTGCCACCAGACTAGCGGGAGGTGAAACAACAGATACGCAGTATTTT	CATRLAGGETTDTQYF